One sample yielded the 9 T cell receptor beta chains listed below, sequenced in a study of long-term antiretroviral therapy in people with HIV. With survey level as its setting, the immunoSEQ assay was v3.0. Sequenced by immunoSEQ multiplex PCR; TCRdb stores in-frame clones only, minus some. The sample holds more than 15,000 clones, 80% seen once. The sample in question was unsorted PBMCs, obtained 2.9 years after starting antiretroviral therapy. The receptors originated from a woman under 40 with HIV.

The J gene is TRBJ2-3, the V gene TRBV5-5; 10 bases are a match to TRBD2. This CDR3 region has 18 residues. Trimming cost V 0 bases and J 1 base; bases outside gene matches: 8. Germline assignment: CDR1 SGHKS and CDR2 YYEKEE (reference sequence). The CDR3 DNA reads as TGTGCCAGCAGCTTGGGCGGTCTAGCGGGGGTCGGCACAGATACGCAGTATTTT. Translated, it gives CASSLGGLAGVGTDTQYF.

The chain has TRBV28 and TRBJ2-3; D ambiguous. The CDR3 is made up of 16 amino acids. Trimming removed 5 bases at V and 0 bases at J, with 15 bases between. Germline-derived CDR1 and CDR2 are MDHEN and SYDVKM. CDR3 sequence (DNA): TGTGCCAGCAGTCCTAGACGGCCCATTAGCACAGATACGCAGTATTTT. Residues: CASSPRRPISTDTQYF.

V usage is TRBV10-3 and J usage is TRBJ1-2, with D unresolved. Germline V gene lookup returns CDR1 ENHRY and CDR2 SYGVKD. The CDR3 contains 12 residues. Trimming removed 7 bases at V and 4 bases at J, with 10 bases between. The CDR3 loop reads CAIMALSYGYTF. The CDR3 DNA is TGTGCCATCATGGCGCTTAGCTATGGCTACACCTTC.

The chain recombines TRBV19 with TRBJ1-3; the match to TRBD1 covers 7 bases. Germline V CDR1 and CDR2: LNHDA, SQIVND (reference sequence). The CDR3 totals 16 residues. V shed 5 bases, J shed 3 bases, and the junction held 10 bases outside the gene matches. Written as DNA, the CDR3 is TGTGCCAGTAGTGACCCCTCACAGGGGAATGGAAACACCATATATTTT. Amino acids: CASSDPSQGNGNTIYF.

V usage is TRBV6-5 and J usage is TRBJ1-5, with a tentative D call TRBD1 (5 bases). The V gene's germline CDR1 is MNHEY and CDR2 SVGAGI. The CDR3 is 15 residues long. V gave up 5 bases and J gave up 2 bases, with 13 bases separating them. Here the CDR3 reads CASSPTTEGNQPQHF. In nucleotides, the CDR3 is TGTGCCAGCAGTCCTACGACAGAGGGCAATCAGCCCCAGCATTTT.

The CDR3 nucleotides read TGTGCCACCAGCAGGCAGACTAGGACAGATACGCAGTATTTT. Encoded protein: CATSRQTRTDTQYF. The rearrangement joins TRBV15 to TRBJ2-3; TRBD2 might be the D (6 bases). The CDR3 extends over 14 amino acids. The germline CDR1 and CDR2 sequences are LNHNV and YYDKDF (reference sequence). V lost 3 bases and J lost 3, with 10 bases in between. The whole variable domain, filled in from reference TRBV15 and TRBJ2-3, reads DAMVIQNPRYQVTQFGKPVTLSCSQTLNHNVMYWYQQKSSQAPKLLFHYYDKDFNNEADTPDNFQSRRPNTSFCFLDIRSPGLGDTAMYLCATSRQTRTDTQYFGPGTRLTVL.

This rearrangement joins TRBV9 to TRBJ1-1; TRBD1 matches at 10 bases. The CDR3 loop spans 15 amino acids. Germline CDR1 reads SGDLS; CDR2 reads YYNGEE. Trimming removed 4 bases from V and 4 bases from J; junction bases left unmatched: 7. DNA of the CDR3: TGTGCCAGCAGCCTCGAGGGACAGGGGATCACTGAAGCTTTCTTT. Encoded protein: CASSLEGQGITEAFF.

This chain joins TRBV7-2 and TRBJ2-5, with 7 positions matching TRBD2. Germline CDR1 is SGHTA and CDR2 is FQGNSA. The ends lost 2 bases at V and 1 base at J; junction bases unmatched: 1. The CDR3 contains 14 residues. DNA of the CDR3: TGTGCCAGCAGCTTACTAGCGGCCCAAGAGACCCAGTACTTC. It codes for CASSLLAAQETQYF. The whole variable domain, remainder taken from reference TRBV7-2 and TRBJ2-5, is GAGVSQSPSNKVTEKGKDVELRCDPISGHTALYWYRQSLGQGLEFLIYFQGNSAPDKSGLPSDRFSAERTGGSVSTLTIQRTQQEDSAVYLCASSLLAAQETQYFGPGTRLLVL.

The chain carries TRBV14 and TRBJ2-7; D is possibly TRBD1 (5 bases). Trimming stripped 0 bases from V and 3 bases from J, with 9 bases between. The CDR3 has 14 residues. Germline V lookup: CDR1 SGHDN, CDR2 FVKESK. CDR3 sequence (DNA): TGTGCCAGCAGCCAAGAAACAGGATACTACGAGCAGTACTTC. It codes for CASSQETGYYEQYF.